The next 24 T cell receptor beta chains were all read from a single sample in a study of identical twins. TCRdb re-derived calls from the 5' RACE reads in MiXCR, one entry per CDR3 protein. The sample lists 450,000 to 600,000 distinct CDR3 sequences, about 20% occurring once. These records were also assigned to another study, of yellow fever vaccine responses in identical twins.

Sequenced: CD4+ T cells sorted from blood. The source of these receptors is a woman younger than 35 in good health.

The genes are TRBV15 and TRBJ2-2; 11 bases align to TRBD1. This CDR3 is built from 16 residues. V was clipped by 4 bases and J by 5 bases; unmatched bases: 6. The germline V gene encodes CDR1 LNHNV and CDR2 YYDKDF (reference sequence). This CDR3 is CATSTLGTGGTGELFF. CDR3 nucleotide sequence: TGTGCCACCAGCACCCTGGGGACAGGGGGAACCGGGGAGCTGTTTTTT.

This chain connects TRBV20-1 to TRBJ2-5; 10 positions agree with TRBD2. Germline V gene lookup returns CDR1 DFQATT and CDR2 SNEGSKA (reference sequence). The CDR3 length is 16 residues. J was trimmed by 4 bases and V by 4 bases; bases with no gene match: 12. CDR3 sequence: CSATSGGAGFRETQYF. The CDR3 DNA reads TGCAGTGCTACGAGCGGGGGGGCCGGGTTTCGAGAGACCCAGTACTTC.

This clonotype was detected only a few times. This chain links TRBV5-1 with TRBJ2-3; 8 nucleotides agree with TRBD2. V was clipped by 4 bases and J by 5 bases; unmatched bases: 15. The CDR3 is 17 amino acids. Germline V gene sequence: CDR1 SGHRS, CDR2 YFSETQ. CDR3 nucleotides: TGCGCCAGCAGCGTGACCCCAACGGGGGGGCCTGGAGATACGCAGTATTTT. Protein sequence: CASSVTPTGGPGDTQYF.

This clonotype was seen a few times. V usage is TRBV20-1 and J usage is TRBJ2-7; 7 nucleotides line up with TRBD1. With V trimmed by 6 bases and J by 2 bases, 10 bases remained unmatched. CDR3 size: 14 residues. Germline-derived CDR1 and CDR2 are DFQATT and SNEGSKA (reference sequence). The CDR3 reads CSARDSRPTYEQYF. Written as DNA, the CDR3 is TGCAGTGCACGGGACAGCAGACCTACCTACGAGCAGTACTTC.

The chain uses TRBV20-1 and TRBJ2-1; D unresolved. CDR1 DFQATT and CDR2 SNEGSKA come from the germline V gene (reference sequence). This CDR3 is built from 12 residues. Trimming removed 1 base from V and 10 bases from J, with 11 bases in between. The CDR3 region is CSARVTVREQFF. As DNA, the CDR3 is TGCAGTGCTAGAGTGACGGTTAGAGAGCAGTTCTTC.

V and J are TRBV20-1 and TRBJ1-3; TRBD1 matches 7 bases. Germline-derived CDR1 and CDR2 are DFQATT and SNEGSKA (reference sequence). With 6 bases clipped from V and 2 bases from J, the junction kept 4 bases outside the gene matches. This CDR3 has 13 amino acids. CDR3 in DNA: TGCAGTGCCGAGGACAGGCCTGGAAACACCATATATTTT. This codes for CSAEDRPGNTIYF.

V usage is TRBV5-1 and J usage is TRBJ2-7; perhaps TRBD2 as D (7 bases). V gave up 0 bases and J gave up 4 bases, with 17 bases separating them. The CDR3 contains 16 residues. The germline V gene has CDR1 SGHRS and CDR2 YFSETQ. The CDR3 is CASSLVPTGGEYEQYV. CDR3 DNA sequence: TGCGCCAGCAGCTTGGTGCCTACGGGGGGCGAATACGAGCAGTACGTC.

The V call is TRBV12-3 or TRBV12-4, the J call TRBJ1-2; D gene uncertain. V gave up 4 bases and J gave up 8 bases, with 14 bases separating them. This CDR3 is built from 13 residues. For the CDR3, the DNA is TGTGCCAGCAGTTCTAACGCATTAAGCGGCTACACCTTC. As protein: CASSSNALSGYTF.

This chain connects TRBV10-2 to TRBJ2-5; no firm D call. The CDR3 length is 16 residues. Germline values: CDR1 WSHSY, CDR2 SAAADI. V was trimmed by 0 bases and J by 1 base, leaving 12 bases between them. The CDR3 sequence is CASSESPVLLQETQYF. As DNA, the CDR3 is TGCGCCAGCAGTGAGTCGCCGGTACTCCTCCAAGAGACCCAGTACTTC.

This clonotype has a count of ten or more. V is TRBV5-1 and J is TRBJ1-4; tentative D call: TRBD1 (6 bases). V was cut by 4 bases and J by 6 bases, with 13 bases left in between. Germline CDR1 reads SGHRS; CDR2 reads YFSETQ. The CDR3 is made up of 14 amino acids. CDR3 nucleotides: TGCGCCAGCAGCCCCAGGACAGTGGATGAAAAACTGTTTTTT. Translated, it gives CASSPRTVDEKLFF. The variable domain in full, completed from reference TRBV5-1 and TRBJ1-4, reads KAGVTQTPRYLIKTRGQQVTLSCSPISGHRSVSWYQQTPGQGLQFLFEYFSETQRNKGNFPGRFSGRQFSNSRSEMNVSTLELGDSALYLCASSPRTVDEKLFFGSGTQLSVL.

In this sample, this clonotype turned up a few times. This CDR3 reads CASSPPGGTNNEQFF. Written as DNA, the CDR3 is TGTGCCAGCTCACCACCCGGTGGGACGAACAATGAGCAGTTCTTC. This chain uses TRBV18 with TRBJ2-1; D may match TRBD1 or TRBD2 (5 bases each). The CDR3 contains 15 residues. The V end lost 0 bases, the J end lost 5 bases, and 11 bases lay between the germline ends. Germline values: CDR1 KGHSH, CDR2 LQKENI.

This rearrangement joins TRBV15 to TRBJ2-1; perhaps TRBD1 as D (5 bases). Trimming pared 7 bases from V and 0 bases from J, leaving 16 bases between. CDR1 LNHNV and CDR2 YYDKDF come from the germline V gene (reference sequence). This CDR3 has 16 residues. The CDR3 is CATTNPDTSSYNEQFF. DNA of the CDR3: TGTGCCACCACCAACCCGGACACCAGCTCCTACAATGAGCAGTTCTTC.

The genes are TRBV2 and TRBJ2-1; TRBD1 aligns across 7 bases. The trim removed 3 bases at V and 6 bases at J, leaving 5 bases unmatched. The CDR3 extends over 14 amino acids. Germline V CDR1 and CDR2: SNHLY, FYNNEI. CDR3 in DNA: TGTGCCAGCAGTGAGGGACAGCAGAGCAATGAGCAGTTCTTC. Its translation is CASSEGQQSNEQFF.

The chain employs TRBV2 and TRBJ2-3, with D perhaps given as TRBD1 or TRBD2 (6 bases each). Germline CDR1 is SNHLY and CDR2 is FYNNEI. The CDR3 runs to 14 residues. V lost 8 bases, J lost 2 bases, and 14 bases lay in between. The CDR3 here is CASRGGQATDTQYF. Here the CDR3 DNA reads TGTGCCAGCCGAGGGGGGCAGGCCACAGATACGCAGTATTTT.

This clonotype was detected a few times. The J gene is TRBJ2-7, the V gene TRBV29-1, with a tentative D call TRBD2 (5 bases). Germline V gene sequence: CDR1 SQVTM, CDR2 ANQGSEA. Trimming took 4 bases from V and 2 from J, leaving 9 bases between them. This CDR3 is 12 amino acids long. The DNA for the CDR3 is TGCAGCGTTGCGGGGATGGCCTACGAGCAGTACTTC. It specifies CSVAGMAYEQYF.

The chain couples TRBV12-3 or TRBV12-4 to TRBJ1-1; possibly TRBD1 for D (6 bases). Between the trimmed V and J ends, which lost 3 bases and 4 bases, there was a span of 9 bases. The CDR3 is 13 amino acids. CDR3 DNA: TGTGCCAGCAGTTTCACGGGGGCCACTGAAGCTTTCTTT. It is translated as CASSFTGATEAFF.

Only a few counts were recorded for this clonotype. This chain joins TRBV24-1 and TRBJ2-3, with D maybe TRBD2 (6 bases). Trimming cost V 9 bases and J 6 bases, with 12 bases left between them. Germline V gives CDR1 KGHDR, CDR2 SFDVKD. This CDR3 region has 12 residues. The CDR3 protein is CATGRLGDTQYF. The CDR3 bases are TGTGCCACCGGAAGACTAGGGGATACGCAGTATTTT.

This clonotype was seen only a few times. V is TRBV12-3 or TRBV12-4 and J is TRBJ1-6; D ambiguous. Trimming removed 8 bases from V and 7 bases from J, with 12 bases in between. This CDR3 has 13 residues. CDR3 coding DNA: TGTGCCAGCGGGAGGGCTTTAAATTCACCCCTCCACTTT. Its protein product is CASGRALNSPLHF.

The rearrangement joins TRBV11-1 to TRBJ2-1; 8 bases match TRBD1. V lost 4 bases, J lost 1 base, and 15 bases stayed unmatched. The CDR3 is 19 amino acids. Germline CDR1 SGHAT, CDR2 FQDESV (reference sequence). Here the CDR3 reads CASSSYPGQGLWSYNEQFF. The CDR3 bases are TGTGCCAGCAGCTCCTACCCCGGACAGGGACTTTGGTCCTACAATGAGCAGTTCTTC.

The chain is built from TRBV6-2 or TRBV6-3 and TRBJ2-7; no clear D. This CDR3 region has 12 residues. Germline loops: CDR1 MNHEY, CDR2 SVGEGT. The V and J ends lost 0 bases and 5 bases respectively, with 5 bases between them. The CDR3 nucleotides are TGTGCCAGCAGTTACTCGAGACACGAGCAGTACTTC. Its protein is CASSYSRHEQYF.

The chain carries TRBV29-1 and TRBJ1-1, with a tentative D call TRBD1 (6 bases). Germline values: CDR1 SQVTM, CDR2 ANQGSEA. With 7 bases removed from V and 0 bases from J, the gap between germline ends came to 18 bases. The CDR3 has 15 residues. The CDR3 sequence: CSAIARQAVNTEAFF. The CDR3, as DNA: TGCAGCGCAATCGCCAGACAGGCTGTGAACACTGAAGCTTTCTTT.

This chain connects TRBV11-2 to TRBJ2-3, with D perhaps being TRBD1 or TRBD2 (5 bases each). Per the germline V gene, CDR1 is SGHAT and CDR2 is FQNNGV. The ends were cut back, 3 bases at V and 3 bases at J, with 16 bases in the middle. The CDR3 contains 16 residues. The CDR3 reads CASSFFGTDLTDTQYF. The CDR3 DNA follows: TGTGCCAGCAGCTTTTTCGGGACCGACCTAACAGATACGCAGTATTTT.

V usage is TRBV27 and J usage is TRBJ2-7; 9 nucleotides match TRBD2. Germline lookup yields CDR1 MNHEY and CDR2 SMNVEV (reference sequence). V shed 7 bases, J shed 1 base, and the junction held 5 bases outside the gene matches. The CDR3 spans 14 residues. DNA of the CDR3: TGTGCCAGCAAATCGAGCGGGGGGTCCTACGAGCAGTACGTC. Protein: CASKSSGGSYEQYV.

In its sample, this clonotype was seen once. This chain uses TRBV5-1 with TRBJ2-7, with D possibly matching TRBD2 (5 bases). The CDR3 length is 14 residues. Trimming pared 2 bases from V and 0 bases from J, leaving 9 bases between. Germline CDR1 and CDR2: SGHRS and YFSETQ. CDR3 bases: TGCGCCAGCAGCTTTGTGGGGAGCTCCTACGAGCAGTACTTC. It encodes CASSFVGSSYEQYF.